This T cell receptor (beta chain) was identified in a study of cytomegalovirus exposure and HLA in healthy donors. Trimming took 6 bases from V and 2 from J; bases not matched to a gene: 5. The CDR3 contains 14 residues. CDR1 SGHRS and CDR2 YFSETQ come from the germline V gene. The data were produced by immunoSEQ multiplex PCR, yet TCRdb's version contains in-frame clones alone and is incomplete. The top ten hold 2% to 2.5% of the sample, which has under 200,000 clones, approximately 86% seen once. The receptor was derived from a woman aged 18-29 years in good health and CMV-seronegative. The V call is TRBV5-1, the J call TRBJ2-3, with 8 positions matching TRBD1. The sequenced material came from PBMCs. The CDR3 bases are TGCGCCAGCAACGACAGGGGTGCCACAGATACGCAGTATTTT. It translates to CASNDRGATDTQYF.